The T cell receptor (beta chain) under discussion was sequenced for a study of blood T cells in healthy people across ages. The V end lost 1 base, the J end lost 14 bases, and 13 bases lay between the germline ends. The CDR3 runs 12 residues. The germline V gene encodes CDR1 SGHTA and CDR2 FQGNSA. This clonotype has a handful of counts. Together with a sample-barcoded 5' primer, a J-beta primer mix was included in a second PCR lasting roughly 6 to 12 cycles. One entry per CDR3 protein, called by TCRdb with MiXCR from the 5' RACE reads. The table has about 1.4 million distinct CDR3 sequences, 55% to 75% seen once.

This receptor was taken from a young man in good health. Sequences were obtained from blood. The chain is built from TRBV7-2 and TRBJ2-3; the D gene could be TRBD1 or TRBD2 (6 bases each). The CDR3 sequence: CASSLVLGGLYF. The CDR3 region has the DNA TGTGCCAGCAGCTTAGTTTTGGGGGGCTTGTATTTT.